Listed below are T cell receptor beta chains from one sample, sequenced in a study of blood T cell repertoires in COVID-19. Profiling relied on immunoSEQ multiplex PCR, and the TCRdb table lists in-frame clones only, not all of them. Of approximately 140,000 clones in the sample, less than 90% are singletons; the top ten hold approximately 1.5%. Sequencing used peripheral blood. These receptors all stem from a man in his 60s with acute or convalescent COVID-19. CDR3s include the opening cysteine and the closing phenylalanine or tryptophan. Each record gives: V gene, CDR3 protein.

TRBV19	CASSIAGVPYNEQFF
TRBV27	CASSLRTGIGNSPLHF
TRBV5-1	CASSSGTANNEQFF
TRBV18	CASSPDPGPLLHF
TRBV5-4	CASSQEDYGYTF
TRBV30	CAWSVGAGDWADTQYF
TRBV10-3	CAIKDRVNVNSPLHF
TRBV7-2	CASSLTTSGSSTDTQYF
TRBV5-1	CASSPISTDTQYF
TRBV5-1	CASSLGQGGNTIYF
TRBV11-2	CASSLEGVATNEKLFF
TRBV24-1	CATGSTNTGELFF
TRBV7-3	CASSTSGISTDTQYF
TRBV19	CASSLWTGGDQPQHF
TRBV5-4	CASSLQGLPEAFF
TRBV5-4	CASSGYSGKSSYEQYF
TRBV13	CASSKRTGSDSGNTIYF
TRBV7-9	CASSLDKAWNNEQFF
TRBV5-1	CASSLIGGDGYGYTF
TRBV5-6	CASSPRLRGRRETQYF
TRBV19	CASSPVLAGGSYNEQFF
TRBV5-1	CASSLGDWGNTIYF
TRBV11-2	CASSRTGLGGYTF
TRBV30	CAWSVEDRQPQHF
TRBV7-9	CASSLAFQGGELREQYF
TRBV20-1	CSARADYGYTF
TRBV19	CASTPQGGDLWGNQPQHF
TRBV27	CASGFGMGYGYTF
TRBV5-1	CASSPSGSLTGELFF
TRBV27	CASSHSIESGELFF
TRBV6-5	CASSPDSYGYTF
TRBV19	CASAESGANVLTF
TRBV6-5	CASTKETANTEAFF
TRBV29-1	CSVMGPSRDEQFF
TRBV7-9	CASSSGLDTDTQYF
TRBV6-1	CASSELGTGGYGYTF
TRBV9	CASSGGQSSYEQYF
TRBV18	CASSPPKVAGGSNEQFF
TRBV6-2/TRBV6-3	CASSRTGGYQPQHF
TRBV18	CASSPDGGVRETNEKLFF
TRBV4-2	CASSQDSLGPSYNEQFF
TRBV5-1	CASSLGDSYNEQFF
TRBV19	CASSIGQGTGANVLTF
TRBV2	CASSEAGGGQGGYTF
TRBV3-1/TRBV3-2	CASSPGQTSGYGYTF
TRBV30	CAWTGLGLVVPPDTQYF
TRBV6-5	CASSKGLVENEQFF
TRBV19	CASSRVRGLIGNQPQHF
TRBV5-1	CASSLGGEETQYF
TRBV6-2/TRBV6-3	CASSYSGTGGSEQYF
TRBV6-1	CASSTTGGAVNGYTF
TRBV4-1	CASSKGVAGGIQETQYF